This entry is about one T cell receptor beta chain. Its target is unknown. This CDR3 is 17 amino acids long. CDR1 SGHKS and CDR2 YYEKEE come from the germline V gene (reference sequence). The junction had 10 bases not matched to a gene; V was cut back by 4 bases and J by 7 bases. TCRdb independently ran MiXCR on the RACE reads; one entry per CDR3 protein. This sample carries 75,000 to 100,000 distinct CDR3 sequences, 10% of them seen once, and the ten largest clones take about 2%. Time point specified: patch test 1, 2 weeks after DPC sensitization. As for treatment: therapeutic diphenylcyclopropenone sensitization with weekly scalp DPC. The record originates from a study of human T cells and chemical hapten exposure. Study context: TCR yields differed between samples (mainly from small differences in pooled library volume).

Whole-study findings and limits: Given that the donors had alopecia, their immune response may differ from that seen in healthy people. There were significantly more large CDR3 similarity clusters among expanded TCRs than among controls. DPC sensitization did not alter TCRs above 1 in 1000 frequency.

The sequence derives from a man between 40 and 49 years old with alopecia areata. Some clones in this sample may be carry-over from other donors' samples. This material consisted of whole blood, taken in connection with sensitization to the hapten diphenylcyclopropenone (DPC). The J gene is TRBJ2-1, the V gene TRBV5-5, with 14 bases aligning to TRBD2. CDR3 region: CASSPRLAGGPGNEQFF. Here the CDR3 DNA reads TGTGCCAGCAGCCCCAGACTAGCGGGAGGGCCGGGGAATGAGCAGTTCTTC.